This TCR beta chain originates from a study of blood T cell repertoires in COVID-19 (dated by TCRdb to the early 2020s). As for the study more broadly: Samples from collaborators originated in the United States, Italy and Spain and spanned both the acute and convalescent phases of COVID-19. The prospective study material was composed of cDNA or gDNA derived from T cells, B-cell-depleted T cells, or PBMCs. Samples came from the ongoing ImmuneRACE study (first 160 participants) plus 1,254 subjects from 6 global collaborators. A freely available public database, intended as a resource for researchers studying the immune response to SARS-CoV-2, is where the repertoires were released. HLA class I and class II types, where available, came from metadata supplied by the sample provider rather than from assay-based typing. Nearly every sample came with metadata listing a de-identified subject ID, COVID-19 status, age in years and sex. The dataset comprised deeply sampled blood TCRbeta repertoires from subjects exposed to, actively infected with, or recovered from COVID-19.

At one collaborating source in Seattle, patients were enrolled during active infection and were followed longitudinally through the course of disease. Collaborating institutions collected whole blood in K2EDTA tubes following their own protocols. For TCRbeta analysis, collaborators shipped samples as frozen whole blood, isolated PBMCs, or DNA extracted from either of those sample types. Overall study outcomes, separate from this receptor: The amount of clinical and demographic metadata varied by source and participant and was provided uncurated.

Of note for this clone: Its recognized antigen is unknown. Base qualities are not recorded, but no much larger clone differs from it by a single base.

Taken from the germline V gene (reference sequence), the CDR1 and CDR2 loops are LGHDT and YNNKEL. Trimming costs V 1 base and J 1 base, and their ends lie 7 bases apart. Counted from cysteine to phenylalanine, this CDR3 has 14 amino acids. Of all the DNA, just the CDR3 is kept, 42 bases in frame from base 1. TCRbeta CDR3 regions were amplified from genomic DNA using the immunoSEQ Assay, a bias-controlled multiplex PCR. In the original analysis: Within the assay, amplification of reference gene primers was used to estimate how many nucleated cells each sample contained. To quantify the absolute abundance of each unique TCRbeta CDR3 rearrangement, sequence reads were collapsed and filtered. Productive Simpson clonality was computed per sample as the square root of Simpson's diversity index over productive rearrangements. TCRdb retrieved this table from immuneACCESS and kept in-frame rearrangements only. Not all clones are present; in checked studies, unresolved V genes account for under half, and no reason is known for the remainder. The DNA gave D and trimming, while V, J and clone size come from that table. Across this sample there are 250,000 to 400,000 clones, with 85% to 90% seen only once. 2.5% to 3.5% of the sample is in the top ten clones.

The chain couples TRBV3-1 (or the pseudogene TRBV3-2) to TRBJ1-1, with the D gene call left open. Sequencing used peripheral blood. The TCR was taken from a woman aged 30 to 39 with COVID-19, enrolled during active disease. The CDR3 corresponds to CASSQVTGNTEAFF. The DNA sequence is TGTGCCAGCAGCCAAGTGACGGGGAACACTGAAGCTTTCTTT.